Listed below are T cell receptor beta chains from one sample, sequenced in a study of control samples from healthy donors and cancer patients. Repertoires were generated with immunoSEQ multiplex PCR, while TCRdb's copy carries only in-frame clones and drops some. The sample consists of 130,000 or so clones, 70% to 90% of them appearing once. Sequencing was carried out using blood. The receptors derive from a man in his fifties or sixties in good health. Each CDR3 is given with its conserved first and last residue. Each record gives: D gene, V gene, J gene, clone size, CDR3 DNA, CDR3 protein. The D gene is left open where the match is weak. Rows may omit the clone size; those that give it use once, few, many or a size class.

d_call: NA; v_call: TRBV5-1; j_call: TRBJ2-7; clone_size: few; cdr3_nt: TGCGCCAGCAGCTTGGTAGGCGGCACCTACGAGCAGTACTTC; cdr3_aa: CASSLVGGTYEQYF
d_call: NA; v_call: TRBV6-2/TRBV6-3; j_call: TRBJ1-6; clone_size: once; cdr3_nt: TGTGCCAGCAGTTACAGCGAAGGGACACTTTATAATTCACCCCTCCACTTT; cdr3_aa: CASSYSEGTLYNSPLHF
d_call: NA; v_call: TRBV28; j_call: TRBJ2-1; clone_size: few; cdr3_nt: TGTGCCAGCAGTTTAACAAGAGGCCAGTTCTTC; cdr3_aa: CASSLTRGQFF
d_call: TRBD2; v_call: TRBV5-1; j_call: TRBJ2-1; clone_size: NA; cdr3_nt: TGCGCCAGCAGCTTGGAGCCTAGCGGAAGAAGTCAGAGCTCCTACAATGAGCAGTTCTTC; cdr3_aa: CASSLEPSGRSQSSYNEQFF
d_call: TRBD1; v_call: TRBV5-1; j_call: TRBJ2-1; clone_size: NA; cdr3_nt: TGCGCCAGCAGGAGAGGACAGGGCCGGACAGGCTTCGTGTCGCAGTTCTTC; cdr3_aa: CASRRGQGRTGFVSQFF
d_call: TRBD1; v_call: TRBV5-3; j_call: TRBJ1-1; clone_size: NA; cdr3_nt: TGTGCCAGAAGCTTGGAACCCGGTTACGACAGGGAGGCTGAAGCTTTCTTT; cdr3_aa: CARSLEPGYDREAEAFF
d_call: NA; v_call: TRBV6-5; j_call: TRBJ2-6; clone_size: NA; cdr3_nt: TGTGCCAGCAGGGTAGGTGGGGCCAACGTCCTGACTTTC; cdr3_aa: CASRVGGANVLTF
d_call: NA; v_call: TRBV18; j_call: TRBJ1-2; clone_size: NA; cdr3_nt: TGTGCCAGCTCATCGTACAACGAAGGGGTTAACTATGGCTACACCTTC; cdr3_aa: CASSSYNEGVNYGYTF
d_call: NA; v_call: TRBV14; j_call: TRBJ1-1; clone_size: NA; cdr3_nt: TGTGCCAGCAGCCCTCTCAATGGGAGAGAAGCTTTCTTT; cdr3_aa: CASSPLNGREAFF
d_call: NA; v_call: TRBV19; j_call: TRBJ1-2; clone_size: NA; cdr3_nt: TGTGCCAGTAGTATAGGGGCAGGCAGCTATGGCTACACCTTC; cdr3_aa: CASSIGAGSYGYTF
d_call: NA; v_call: TRBV24-1; j_call: TRBJ2-7; clone_size: NA; cdr3_nt: TGTGCCACCAGTGATGGAGGGACAAGGAACGAGCAGTACTTC; cdr3_aa: CATSDGGTRNEQYF
d_call: NA; v_call: TRBV29-1; j_call: TRBJ1-1; clone_size: NA; cdr3_nt: TGCAGCGCCTGCACAGGGAACACTGAAGCTTTCTTT; cdr3_aa: CSACTGNTEAFF
d_call: NA; v_call: TRBV19; j_call: TRBJ2-1; clone_size: NA; cdr3_nt: TGTGCCAGTGTGAGGGGGGGCCTCTACAATGAGCAGTTCTTC; cdr3_aa: CASVRGGLYNEQFF
d_call: NA; v_call: TRBV2; j_call: TRBJ2-6; clone_size: NA; cdr3_nt: TGTGCCAGCACTGCTAACTCTGGGGCCAACGTCCTGACTTTC; cdr3_aa: CASTANSGANVLTF
d_call: NA; v_call: TRBV5-1; j_call: TRBJ2-1; clone_size: NA; cdr3_nt: TGCGCCACTCGATCTACATACAATGAGCAGTTCTTC; cdr3_aa: CATRSTYNEQFF
d_call: NA; v_call: TRBV4-1; j_call: TRBJ2-5; clone_size: NA; cdr3_nt: TGCGCCAGCAGCCTAACCCCGGCGCAGGGCCTACTCCAAGAGACCCAGTACTTC; cdr3_aa: CASSLTPAQGLLQETQYF
d_call: TRBD1; v_call: TRBV28; j_call: TRBJ1-5; clone_size: NA; cdr3_nt: TGTGCCAGCAGTCCAGGGGGCCGGAGCAATCAGCCCCAGCATTTT; cdr3_aa: CASSPGGRSNQPQHF
d_call: NA; v_call: TRBV11-3; j_call: TRBJ1-2; clone_size: NA; cdr3_nt: TGTGCCAGCAGCAGCGGACTCCGAGGCGGCTACACCTTC; cdr3_aa: CASSSGLRGGYTF
d_call: NA; v_call: TRBV6-6; j_call: TRBJ1-3; clone_size: NA; cdr3_nt: TGTGCCAGCAGTCTCCCCCGATGGGGGGCCGCCTCTGGCCCGGTTGGAAACACCATATATTTT; cdr3_aa: CASSLPRWGAASGPVGNTIYF
d_call: NA; v_call: TRBV10-3; j_call: TRBJ2-7; clone_size: NA; cdr3_nt: TGTGCCACCAAACTCCGCCGGGGGAGTCACGAGCAGTACTTC; cdr3_aa: CATKLRRGSHEQYF
d_call: TRBD2; v_call: TRBV2; j_call: TRBJ2-2; clone_size: NA; cdr3_nt: TGTGCCGGGCGGGGGGCGAACACCGGGGAGCTGTTTTTT; cdr3_aa: CAGRGANTGELFF
d_call: NA; v_call: TRBV7-7; j_call: TRBJ2-5; clone_size: NA; cdr3_nt: TGTGCTAGCAGCTCCACACAGACGGAGGAGACCCAGTACTTC; cdr3_aa: CASSSTQTEETQYF
d_call: NA; v_call: TRBV7-8; j_call: TRBJ2-3; clone_size: few; cdr3_nt: TGTGCCAGCAGCTTAGTTTCAGGGTATAGAGATACGCAGTATTTT; cdr3_aa: CASSLVSGYRDTQYF
d_call: NA; v_call: TRBV7-9; j_call: TRBJ1-4; clone_size: once; cdr3_nt: TGTGCCAGCAGCCAGCGAACAAATGAAAAACTGTTTTTT; cdr3_aa: CASSQRTNEKLFF
d_call: TRBD2; v_call: TRBV10-3; j_call: TRBJ2-7; clone_size: NA; cdr3_nt: TGTGCCATCAGTGAGCGAGTTAGCGGGGGGGCCGCCGAGCAGTACTTC; cdr3_aa: CAISERVSGGAAEQYF
d_call: TRBD1; v_call: TRBV6-2/TRBV6-3; j_call: TRBJ1-4; clone_size: NA; cdr3_nt: TGTGCCAGCAGCGACGCACGGACAGGGTTTGAAAAACTGTTTTTT; cdr3_aa: CASSDARTGFEKLFF
d_call: NA; v_call: TRBV28; j_call: TRBJ1-1; clone_size: NA; cdr3_nt: TGTGCCAGCAGTCCGGGGGGAGTGAACACTGAAGCTTTCTTT; cdr3_aa: CASSPGGVNTEAFF
d_call: NA; v_call: TRBV2; j_call: TRBJ2-7; clone_size: NA; cdr3_nt: TGTGCCAGCTCCGAGGGTTGGGGGACCTACGAGCAGTACTTC; cdr3_aa: CASSEGWGTYEQYF
d_call: TRBD2; v_call: TRBV18; j_call: TRBJ2-1; clone_size: NA; cdr3_nt: TGTGCCAGCTCACCACCGAATTTAGCGGGGGGGACGAATGAGCAGTTCTTC; cdr3_aa: CASSPPNLAGGTNEQFF
d_call: NA; v_call: TRBV19; j_call: TRBJ1-5; clone_size: NA; cdr3_nt: TGTGCCAGTAGTGAGTGGGGGGGGAACAATCAGCCCCAGCATTTT; cdr3_aa: CASSEWGGNNQPQHF
d_call: NA; v_call: TRBV27; j_call: TRBJ1-6; clone_size: NA; cdr3_nt: TGTGCCAGCAGCCCATTAGGGGTAGGACCCCTCCACTTT; cdr3_aa: CASSPLGVGPLHF
d_call: TRBD1; v_call: TRBV2; j_call: TRBJ1-5; clone_size: NA; cdr3_nt: TGTGCCAGCAGTGGGACAGGGGGTTGGCAGCCCCAGCATTTT; cdr3_aa: CASSGTGGWQPQHF
d_call: TRBD2; v_call: TRBV4-1; j_call: TRBJ2-3; clone_size: once; cdr3_nt: TGCGCCAGCAGCCAAGAGGGACTAGGGGGCACAGATACGCAGTATTTT; cdr3_aa: CASSQEGLGGTDTQYF
d_call: NA; v_call: TRBV5-1; j_call: TRBJ2-1; clone_size: NA; cdr3_nt: TGCGCCAGCAGCTTGGATGTAGGGACCTACAATGAGCAGTTCTTC; cdr3_aa: CASSLDVGTYNEQFF
d_call: NA; v_call: TRBV7-6; j_call: TRBJ2-5; clone_size: NA; cdr3_nt: TGTGCCAGCAGCTTAGCGGGAGGCCCAGGATTCCAAGAGACCCAGTACTTC; cdr3_aa: CASSLAGGPGFQETQYF
d_call: TRBD1; v_call: TRBV4-1; j_call: TRBJ1-1; clone_size: NA; cdr3_nt: TGCGCCAGCAGCCAACGGACAGGCCGGGAAACTGAAGCTTTCTTT; cdr3_aa: CASSQRTGRETEAFF
d_call: NA; v_call: TRBV24-1; j_call: TRBJ2-1; clone_size: NA; cdr3_nt: TGTGCCACCAGTGATTATACGGCCACCTCCTACAATGAGCAGTTCTTC; cdr3_aa: CATSDYTATSYNEQFF
d_call: TRBD1; v_call: TRBV6-1; j_call: TRBJ1-1; clone_size: NA; cdr3_nt: TGTGCCAGCAGTGAAGGGACAGGGTACGCCACTGAAGCTTTCTTT; cdr3_aa: CASSEGTGYATEAFF
d_call: NA; v_call: TRBV7-9; j_call: TRBJ2-7; clone_size: NA; cdr3_nt: TGTGCCAGCAGCTCTGGACGTGACTCCTACGAGCAGTACTTC; cdr3_aa: CASSSGRDSYEQYF
d_call: TRBD1; v_call: TRBV5-8; j_call: TRBJ2-1; clone_size: NA; cdr3_nt: TGTGCCAGCAGCCCGAGCCGGGACAGGGGGCCTTACACTGAGCAGTTCTTC; cdr3_aa: CASSPSRDRGPYTEQFF
d_call: NA; v_call: TRBV10-3; j_call: TRBJ2-7; clone_size: NA; cdr3_nt: TGTGCCATCAGTGAGGTGGAGAGCTCCTACGAGCAGTACTTC; cdr3_aa: CAISEVESSYEQYF
d_call: NA; v_call: TRBV30; j_call: TRBJ1-2; clone_size: NA; cdr3_nt: TGTGCCTGGACCACTGATCCCAAGGCGGGCTACACCTTC; cdr3_aa: CAWTTDPKAGYTF
d_call: TRBD1; v_call: TRBV3-1/TRBV3-2; j_call: TRBJ1-6; clone_size: NA; cdr3_nt: TGTGCCAGCAGCCAAGAAGGACAGGGGGCCATTTCACCCCTCCACTTT; cdr3_aa: CASSQEGQGAISPLHF
d_call: NA; v_call: TRBV7-2; j_call: TRBJ2-5; clone_size: NA; cdr3_nt: TGTGCCAGCAGCTTTCCGGGACGAGCCACCCAAGAGACCCAGTACTTC; cdr3_aa: CASSFPGRATQETQYF
d_call: NA; v_call: TRBV7-6; j_call: TRBJ2-1; clone_size: NA; cdr3_nt: TGTGCCAGCAGCTTGTCGGGGAATGAGCAGTTCTTC; cdr3_aa: CASSLSGNEQFF
d_call: TRBD2; v_call: TRBV9; j_call: TRBJ2-1; clone_size: once; cdr3_nt: TGTGCCAGCAGCGTGACTAGCGGGGGGGTTGAGCAGTTCTTC; cdr3_aa: CASSVTSGGVEQFF
d_call: NA; v_call: TRBV9; j_call: TRBJ1-4; clone_size: many; cdr3_nt: TGTGCCAGCAGCTTCCGGGGGGGAGACTATGAAAAACTGTTTTTT; cdr3_aa: CASSFRGGDYEKLFF
d_call: NA; v_call: TRBV24-1; j_call: TRBJ1-1; clone_size: NA; cdr3_nt: TGTGCCACCAGTGATGGGTGGGGTACTGAAGCTTTCTTT; cdr3_aa: CATSDGWGTEAFF
d_call: TRBD2; v_call: TRBV7-9; j_call: TRBJ2-3; clone_size: NA; cdr3_nt: TGTGCCAGCAGCTTTAATCTAGCGGGGGGCACAGATACGCAGTATTTT; cdr3_aa: CASSFNLAGGTDTQYF
d_call: NA; v_call: TRBV14; j_call: TRBJ1-4; clone_size: NA; cdr3_nt: TGTGCCAGCAGCCGCGGTGGGGGGATAAGTGAAAAACTGTTTTTT; cdr3_aa: CASSRGGGISEKLFF
d_call: TRBD1; v_call: TRBV2; j_call: TRBJ2-3; clone_size: NA; cdr3_nt: TGTGCCAGCAGCACCGACAGGGGCTCCCTTAGCACAGATACGCAGTATTTT; cdr3_aa: CASSTDRGSLSTDTQYF
d_call: NA; v_call: TRBV7-7; j_call: TRBJ2-7; clone_size: few; cdr3_nt: TGTGCTAGCAGCTTAGCCGTTGGCCCACAGTACGAGCAGTACTTC; cdr3_aa: CASSLAVGPQYEQYF
d_call: NA; v_call: TRBV6-1; j_call: TRBJ2-6; clone_size: NA; cdr3_nt: TGTGCCAGCAGTGACAGACATGGGGCCAACGTCCTGACTTTC; cdr3_aa: CASSDRHGANVLTF
d_call: NA; v_call: TRBV6-5; j_call: TRBJ1-3; clone_size: NA; cdr3_nt: TGTGCCAGCAGTTTGCAGGGGCGCTCTGGAAACACCATATATTTT; cdr3_aa: CASSLQGRSGNTIYF